Listed here are 29 T cell receptor beta chains from one sample, sequenced in a study of T-cell memory formation after mild COVID-19. MiXCR was run by TCRdb on the 5' RACE reads, yielding one entry per CDR3 protein. The table lists about 360,000 distinct CDR3 sequences, 10% to 15% of them singletons. The sample was PBMCs or a T cell subset sorted from them (not recorded which). Receptors were obtained from a man between 18 and 29 years old who had mild COVID-19 (a few samples of this study predate the infection). Cell type and time point are not known.

This clonotype was observed at least ten times. The chain carries TRBV7-2 and TRBJ1-2; possibly TRBD1 for D (6 bases). The CDR3 has 15 amino acids. Looked up from germline, CDR1 is SGHTA and CDR2 is FQGNSA. With 4 bases removed from V and 4 bases from J, the gap between germline ends came to 16 bases. CDR3 sequence: CASSSQQGRGYGYTF. Here the CDR3 DNA reads TGTGCCAGCAGCTCACAACAGGGACGGGGCTATGGCTACACCTTC.

This clonotype has at least ten counts. The rearrangement joins TRBV7-9 to TRBJ1-4, with TRBD1 matching 9 bases. CDR1 and CDR2 from the germline V gene are SEHNR and FQNEAQ (reference sequence). The CDR3 runs 14 residues. Unmatched junction bases numbered 3, after V lost 5 bases and J lost 5 bases. The CDR3 is CASSPGQGNEKLFF. The CDR3 coding sequence is TGTGCCAGCAGCCCGGGACAGGGCAATGAAAAACTGTTTTTT.

This clonotype occurred a few times. The chain employs TRBV5-6 and TRBJ2-1; TRBD2 might be the D (7 bases). Germline V CDR1 and CDR2: SGHDT, YYEEEE. Trimming removed 5 bases at V and 4 bases at J, with 16 bases between. The CDR3 is made up of 15 amino acids. The CDR3 here is CASSLGGGDYNEQFF. CDR3 nucleotides: TGTGCCAGCAGTCTGGGAGGGGGAGATTACAATGAGCAGTTCTTC.

This chain joins TRBV7-6 and TRBJ2-7; perhaps TRBD1 as D (5 bases). V was cut by 5 bases and J by 0 bases, with 11 bases left in between. Germline CDR1 SGHVS, CDR2 FNYEAQ. This CDR3 has 14 amino acids. This CDR3 is CASSSRVRSYEQYF. DNA for the CDR3: TGTGCCAGCAGCAGCAGGGTCCGCTCCTACGAGCAGTACTTC.

DNA for the CDR3: TGTGCCAGCAGCCCCGAGCGGGGTTACTACGAGCAGTACTTC. Its protein is CASSPERGYYEQYF. This chain joins TRBV11-2 and TRBJ2-7, with 7 bases matching TRBD2. V was pared by 5 bases and J by 3 bases, with 7 bases of the junction left unmatched. Germline loops: CDR1 SGHAT, CDR2 FQNNGV. The CDR3 runs to 14 residues.

This clonotype showed up just a few times. The V call is TRBV7-8, the J call TRBJ1-3, with TRBD1 identical over 9 bases. The V and J ends lost 5 bases and 1 base, in that order; junction bases with no gene match: 3. Germline values: CDR1 SGHVS, CDR2 FQNEAQ. The CDR3 spans 15 residues. This CDR3 is CASSVGQGSGNTIYF. As DNA, the CDR3 is TGTGCCAGCAGCGTGGGACAGGGATCTGGAAACACCATATATTTT.

The rearrangement joins TRBV7-9 to TRBJ1-1; weak D call: TRBD1 (5 bases). Germline loops: CDR1 SEHNR, CDR2 FQNEAQ (reference sequence). The CDR3 length is 14 residues. V lost 3 bases to trimming and J lost 1 base, with 9 bases between them. The CDR3 reads CASSFTGTNTEAFF. The CDR3 DNA follows: TGTGCCAGCAGCTTCACCGGGACGAACACTGAAGCTTTCTTT.

There are a few counts of this clonotype. The rearrangement uses TRBV10-3 and TRBJ2-1, with D perhaps being TRBD1 or TRBD2 (5 bases each). Trimming cost V 6 bases and J 7 bases, with 13 bases left between them. Looked up from germline, CDR1 is ENHRY and CDR2 is SYGVKD. The CDR3 is made up of 13 amino acids. CDR3 protein: CAIRPGPQNEQFF. The CDR3 DNA sequence: TGTGCCATCAGGCCGGGGCCCCAAAATGAGCAGTTCTTC.

This chain joins TRBV4-3 and TRBJ2-3; D is unresolved. The CDR3 loop spans 16 amino acids. Per the germline V gene, CDR1 is LGHNA and CDR2 is YSLEER. V shed 0 bases and J shed 2 bases, with 12 bases lying between them. DNA for the CDR3: TGCGCCAGCAGCCAAGAGTTCTTTTCCAACACAGATACGCAGTATTTT. It encodes CASSQEFFSNTDTQYF.

This chain connects TRBV12-3 or TRBV12-4 to TRBJ1-1; D is possibly TRBD1 (5 bases). V dropped 2 bases and J dropped 1 base, with 11 bases sitting between them. The length of the CDR3 is 15 residues. CDR3 nucleotides: TGTGCCAGCAGTTTAACTGGGGGGACGAACACTGAAGCTTTCTTT. It yields the protein CASSLTGGTNTEAFF.

In its sample, this clonotype was seen many times. DNA for the CDR3: TGTGCCAGCAGTTTCCCCAGAAACATTCAGTACTTC. This encodes CASSFPRNIQYF. The rearrangement uses TRBV12-3 or TRBV12-4 and TRBJ2-4, with D unclear. V lost 3 bases, J lost 6 bases, and 6 bases lay in between. The CDR3 contains 12 residues.

This clonotype was seen a few times. The CDR3 sequence is CASSPTAGGIEQFF. The DNA of the CDR3 is TGTGCCAGCAGCCCGACAGCGGGGGGGATTGAGCAGTTCTTC. The rearrangement links TRBV7-9 to TRBJ2-1, with 10 bases identical to TRBD2. V lost 5 bases and J lost 9; bases outside the gene matches: 7. The germline CDR1 and CDR2 sequences are SEHNR and FQNEAQ (reference sequence). This CDR3 comprises 14 residues.

This clonotype was recorded a few times. The V call is TRBV6-6, the J call TRBJ2-3; TRBD1 matches 7 bases. CDR3 length equals 16 residues. Germline CDR1 MNHNY, CDR2 SVGAGI (reference sequence). The trim removed 2 bases at V and 0 bases at J, leaving 5 bases unmatched. The DNA of the CDR3 is TGTGCCAGCAGTTACGGGACAGAACAAAGCACAGATACGCAGTATTTT. It encodes CASSYGTEQSTDTQYF.

The V and J genes are TRBV5-1 and TRBJ2-1, with 8 nucleotides matching TRBD2. CDR1 is SGHRS and CDR2 is YFSETQ in the germline V gene. V shed 7 bases, J shed 7 bases, and the junction held 10 bases outside the gene matches. There are 14 residues in the CDR3. The DNA for the CDR3 is TGCGCCAGCGGGGGCGGGGGGCCGGAAAATGAGCAGTTCTTC. Protein: CASGGGGPENEQFF.

This rearrangement joins TRBV6-5 to TRBJ2-2, with D tentatively TRBD1 (6 bases). Per the germline V gene, CDR1 is MNHEY and CDR2 is SVGAGI. The CDR3 loop spans 12 amino acids. V was pared by 4 bases and J by 8 bases, with 8 bases between. The CDR3 protein is CASSFRGGELFF. The CDR3 bases are TGTGCCAGCAGTTTCAGGGGAGGGGAGCTGTTTTTT.

J is TRBJ1-6 and V is TRBV15; 8 bases match TRBD1. J lost 7 bases, V lost 2 bases, and 10 bases had no gene match. The germline V gene encodes CDR1 LNHNV and CDR2 YYDKDF (reference sequence). The CDR3 length is 17 residues. CDR3: CATSRSSHRQGNSPLHF. CDR3 coding DNA: TGTGCCACCAGCAGATCCTCCCATCGACAGGGGAATTCACCCCTCCACTTT.

This clonotype was observed at least ten times. The CDR3 loop is CASSSPGGTQYF. CDR3 nucleotide sequence: TGCGCCAGCAGCAGTCCGGGCGGTACGCAGTATTTT. The rearrangement links TRBV5-1 to TRBJ2-3; D remains unclear. Trimming stripped 4 bases from V and 8 bases from J, with 11 bases between. The V gene's germline CDR1 is SGHRS and CDR2 YFSETQ. This CDR3 spans 12 amino acids.

The chain links TRBV5-1 to TRBJ2-2; 8 bases are shared with TRBD2. This CDR3 spans 14 amino acids. The V gene end was trimmed by 4 bases and the J gene end by 8 bases; junction bases not matched to a gene: 7. Germline CDR1 and CDR2: SGHRS and YFSETQ. The chain's CDR3 is CASSRGGSPGELFF. In DNA, the CDR3 is TGCGCCAGCAGCCGGGGGGGTTCCCCTGGGGAGCTGTTTTTT.

V and J are TRBV27 and TRBJ2-2; TRBD1 is a possible D gene (6 bases). The germline V gene encodes CDR1 MNHEY and CDR2 SMNVEV (reference sequence). Trimming left V 7 bases short and J 2 bases short, with 14 bases between. This CDR3 region has 15 residues. CDR3 bases: TGTGCCAGCACCCCTGACAGGCTCAACACCGGGGAGCTGTTTTTT. Its protein product is CASTPDRLNTGELFF.

This clonotype was detected many times. The V and J genes are TRBV5-1 and TRBJ2-3, with TRBD1 matching 7 bases. This CDR3 is built from 14 residues. Germline CDR1 reads SGHRS; CDR2 reads YFSETQ. V shed 7 bases, J shed 2 bases, and the junction held 7 bases outside the gene matches. The CDR3 reads CASRRGGVTDTQYF. The CDR3 bases are TGCGCCAGCCGACGAGGGGGCGTCACAGATACGCAGTATTTT.

This clonotype was picked up a small number of times. The gene calls are TRBV9 and TRBJ2-5; 9 bases agree with TRBD2. The CDR3 length is 17 residues. The ends lost 3 bases at V and 2 bases at J; junction bases unmatched: 11. Germline lookup yields CDR1 SGDLS and CDR2 YYNGEE. The CDR3 bases are TGTGCCAGCAGCGCCCACAGTAGCGGGGGCCCGCAAGAGACCCAGTACTTC. Protein product: CASSAHSSGGPQETQYF.

In this sample, this clonotype turned up a few times. The V and J genes are TRBV5-1 and TRBJ2-7, with D perhaps assigned TRBD1 or TRBD2 (5 bases each). The CDR3 has 16 residues. Germline V CDR1 and CDR2: SGHRS, YFSETQ. V was trimmed by 4 bases and J by 2 bases, leaving 19 bases between them. DNA of the CDR3: TGCGCCAGCAGCCAGGGCGCCGGGACCAAACCCTACGAGCAGTACTTC. Translating it yields CASSQGAGTKPYEQYF.

V and J are TRBV5-1 and TRBJ1-1; TRBD1 matches 7 bases. From germline, CDR1 is SGHRS and CDR2 YFSETQ. The CDR3 contains 13 residues. The J segment lost 10 bases and the V segment lost 4 bases, leaving 10 bases of the junction unmatched. Here the CDR3 reads CASSTTGPLGAFF. The CDR3 DNA follows: TGCGCCAGCAGCACGACAGGGCCTTTGGGAGCTTTCTTT.

The table lists this clonotype with a few counts. The rearrangement uses TRBV20-1 and TRBJ2-1; TRBD1 might be the D (6 bases). V was pared by 3 bases and J by 4 bases, with 13 bases between. CDR1 and CDR2 (germline): DFQATT, SNEGSKA (reference sequence). The length of the CDR3 is 14 residues. CDR3 DNA: TGCAGTGCTAGGTTACAGGGAAGGTACAATGAGCAGTTCTTC. Its translation: CSARLQGRYNEQFF.

The chain carries TRBV11-2 and TRBJ2-3; D unclear. Trimming cost V 8 bases and J 2 bases, with 2 bases left between them. Germline CDR1 is SGHAT and CDR2 is FQNNGV. The CDR3 runs to 10 residues. In nucleotides, the CDR3 is TGTGCCAGCGCCACAGATACGCAGTATTTT. Translated: CASATDTQYF.

J is TRBJ2-3 and V is TRBV6-6; 9 nucleotides align to TRBD2. Losses at the gene ends were 3 bases for V and 0 bases for J; bases not matched to a gene: 13. CDR3 size: 19 residues. Germline V lookup: CDR1 MNHNY, CDR2 SVGAGI (reference sequence). CDR3 DNA: TGTGCCAGCAGTTATAGGCGCCCAGCGGGGGGACGTAGCACAGATACGCAGTATTTT. Protein: CASSYRRPAGGRSTDTQYF.

This chain connects TRBV11-2 to TRBJ2-2; no firm D call. The germline V and J ends were trimmed by 5 bases and 2 bases, with 9 bases remaining between them. CDR1 and CDR2 (germline): SGHAT, FQNNGV. This CDR3 is built from 14 residues. The CDR3 DNA is TGTGCCAGCAGCCCGAGGATCAACACCGGGGAGCTGTTTTTT. Translation gives CASSPRINTGELFF.

This clonotype has just a few counts. This chain uses TRBV25-1 with TRBJ2-7; no definite D call. This CDR3 region has 13 residues. V shed 1 base and J shed 6 bases, with 10 bases lying between them. Looked up from germline, CDR1 is MGHDK and CDR2 is SYGVNS. The CDR3 spells CASSELRTGEQYF. The CDR3, as DNA: TGTGCCAGCAGTGAATTAAGGACGGGCGAGCAGTACTTC.

The chain joins TRBV6-5 to TRBJ2-6; D unresolved. Germline V gene data show CDR1 as MNHEY and CDR2 as SVGAGI. This CDR3 has 17 amino acids. Trimming pared 2 bases from V and 1 base from J, leaving 12 bases between. The DNA of the CDR3 is TGTGCCAGCAGTTACGAAGGTCGGGTTTCTGGGGCCAACGTCCTGACTTTC. Encoded protein: CASSYEGRVSGANVLTF.